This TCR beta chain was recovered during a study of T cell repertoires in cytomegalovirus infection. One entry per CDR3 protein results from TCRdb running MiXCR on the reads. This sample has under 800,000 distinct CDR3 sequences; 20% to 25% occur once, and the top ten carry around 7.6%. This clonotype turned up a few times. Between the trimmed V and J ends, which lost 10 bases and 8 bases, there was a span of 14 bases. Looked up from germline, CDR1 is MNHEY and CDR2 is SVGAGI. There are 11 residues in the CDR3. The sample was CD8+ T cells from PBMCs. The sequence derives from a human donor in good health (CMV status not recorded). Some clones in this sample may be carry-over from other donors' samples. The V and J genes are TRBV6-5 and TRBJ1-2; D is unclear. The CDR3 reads CATTDPGGYTF. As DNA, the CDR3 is TGTGCCACTACAGACCCTGGGGGCTACACCTTC.